This T cell receptor (beta chain) was identified during a study of T cell responses to AZD1222 COVID-19 vaccine. Broader study findings: Spike-specific TCR breadth and depth were elevated following two AZD1222 doses. All repertoire sampling was performed exclusively after the peak T cell response.

Concerning this clone: Its antigen is still unknown.

The assay was immunoSEQ multiplex PCR, and TCRdb's table has in-frame clones only and misses some. Of 120,000 or so clones in the sample, about 89% were seen once. Looked up from germline, CDR1 is KGHSH and CDR2 is LQKENI. The length of the CDR3 is 14 residues. V was clipped by 5 bases and J by 3 bases, with 14 bases between them. The chain employs TRBV18 and TRBJ2-7; D unresolved. This material consisted of peripheral blood, taken on day 0 of AZD1222 vaccination. This TCR came from an adult in good health. CDR3 bases: TGTGCCAGCTCATCAAGGACGGGCAGCTACGAGCAGTACTTC. Amino acids: CASSSRTGSYEQYF. The entire variable domain, with the rest obtained from reference TRBV18 and TRBJ2-7, is as follows: NAGVMQNPRHLVRRRGQEARLRCSPMKGHSHVYWYRQLPEEGLKFMVYLQKENIIDESGMPKERFSAEFPKEGPSILRIQQVVRGDSAAYFCASSSRTGSYEQYFGPGTRLTVT.